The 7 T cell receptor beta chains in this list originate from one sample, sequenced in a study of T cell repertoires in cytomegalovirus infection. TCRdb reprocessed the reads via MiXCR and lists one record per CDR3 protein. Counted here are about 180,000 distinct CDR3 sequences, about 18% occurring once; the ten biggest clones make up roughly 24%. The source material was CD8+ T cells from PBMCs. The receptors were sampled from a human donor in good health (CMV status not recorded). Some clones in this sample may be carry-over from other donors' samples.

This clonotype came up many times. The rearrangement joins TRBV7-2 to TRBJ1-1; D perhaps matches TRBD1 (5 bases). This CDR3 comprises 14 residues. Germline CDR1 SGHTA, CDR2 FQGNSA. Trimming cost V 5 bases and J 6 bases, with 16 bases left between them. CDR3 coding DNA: TGTGCCAGCAGCATTCCCACAGGTTATGCTGAAGCTTTCTTT. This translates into CASSIPTGYAEAFF. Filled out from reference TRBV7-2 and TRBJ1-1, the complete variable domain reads GAGVSQSPSNKVTEKGKDVELRCDPISGHTALYWYRQSLGQGLEFLIYFQGNSAPDKSGLPSDRFSAERTGGSVSTLTIQRTQQEDSAVYLCASSIPTGYAEAFFGQGTRLTVV.

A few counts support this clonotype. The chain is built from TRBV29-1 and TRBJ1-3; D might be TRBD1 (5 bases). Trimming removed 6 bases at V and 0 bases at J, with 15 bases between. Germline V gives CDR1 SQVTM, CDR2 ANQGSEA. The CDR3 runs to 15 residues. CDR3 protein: CSVSALDNSGNTIYF. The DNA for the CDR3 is TGCAGCGTGAGTGCCCTGGACAACTCTGGAAACACCATATATTTT.

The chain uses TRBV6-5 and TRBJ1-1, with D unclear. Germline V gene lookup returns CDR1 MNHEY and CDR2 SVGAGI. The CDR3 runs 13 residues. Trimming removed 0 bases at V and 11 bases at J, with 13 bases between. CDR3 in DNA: TGTGCCAGCAGTTACTCGATCCCCTCACCGGCTTTCTTT. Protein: CASSYSIPSPAFF.

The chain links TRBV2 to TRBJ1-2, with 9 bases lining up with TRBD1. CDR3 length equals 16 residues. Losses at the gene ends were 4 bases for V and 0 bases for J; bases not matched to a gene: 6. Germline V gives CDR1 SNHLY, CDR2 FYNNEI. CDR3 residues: CASSGTGGTANYGYTF. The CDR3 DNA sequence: TGTGCCAGCAGTGGAACAGGGGGCACAGCTAACTATGGCTACACCTTC.

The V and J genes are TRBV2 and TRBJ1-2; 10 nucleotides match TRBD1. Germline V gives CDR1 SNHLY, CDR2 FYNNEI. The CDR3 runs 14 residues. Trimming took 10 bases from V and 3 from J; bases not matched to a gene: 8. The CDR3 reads CATLGTGVHYGYTF. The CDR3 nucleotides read TGTGCCACCCTCGGGACAGGGGTTCACTATGGCTACACCTTC. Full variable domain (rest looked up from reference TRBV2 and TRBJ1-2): EPEVTQTPSHQVTQMGQEVILRCVPISNHLYFYWYRQILGQKVEFLVSFYNNEISEKSEIFDDQFSVERPDGSNFTLKIRSTKLEDSAMYFCATLGTGVHYGYTFGSGTRLTVV.

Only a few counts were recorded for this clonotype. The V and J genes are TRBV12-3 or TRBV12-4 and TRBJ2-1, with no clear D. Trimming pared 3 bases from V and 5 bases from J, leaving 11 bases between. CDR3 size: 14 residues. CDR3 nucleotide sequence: TGTGCCAGCAGTTTTACAAGTGGCCACAATGAGCAGTTCTTC. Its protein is CASSFTSGHNEQFF.

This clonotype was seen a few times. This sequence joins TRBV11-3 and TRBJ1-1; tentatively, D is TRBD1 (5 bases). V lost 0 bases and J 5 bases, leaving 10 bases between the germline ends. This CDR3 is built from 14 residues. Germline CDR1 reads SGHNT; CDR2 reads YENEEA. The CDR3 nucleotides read TGTGCCAGCAGCTTAGACGGGGGTATAACTGAAGCTTTCTTT. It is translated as CASSLDGGITEAFF.